Each of the 22 T cell receptor beta chains below was sequenced from the same sample in a study of T cells in Graves' hyperthyroidism and ophthalmopathy. Amplification yielded TCR beta CDR3 regions, with RNA transcripts as the source. RT-PCR in the first round (using the HTBI primer set) targeted the TCR CDR3. TCRdb re-called the multiplex PCR reads through MiXCR, storing one row per CDR3 protein. The table has 250,000 or so distinct CDR3 sequences, roughly 15% seen once. The sequencing sample was made of blood. The receptors stem from a woman aged 18 to 35 with Graves' ophthalmopathy.

This clonotype was detected ten times or more. The chain recombines TRBV27 with TRBJ2-3; TRBD2 matches at 12 bases. This CDR3 spans 17 amino acids. V was pared by 5 bases and J by 4 bases, with 10 bases of the junction left unmatched. Per germline, CDR1 MNHEY and CDR2 SMNVEV (reference sequence). CDR3: CASSIPRLAGEPDTQYF. CDR3 coding DNA: TGTGCCAGCAGTATACCCCGACTAGCGGGAGAGCCAGATACGCAGTATTTT.

This clonotype appeared many times. This chain links TRBV6-1 with TRBJ1-6; D ambiguous. The CDR3 has 13 residues. The ends were cut back, 7 bases at V and 11 bases at J, with 15 bases in the middle. Looked up from germline, CDR1 is MNHNS and CDR2 is SASEGT. The DNA for the CDR3 is TGTGCCAGCACCTATGGCCTGGCGACACCCCTCCACTTT. Translated: CASTYGLATPLHF.

This clonotype appeared many times. The V and J genes are TRBV5-1 and TRBJ1-5, with D perhaps TRBD1 (6 bases). This CDR3 has 13 residues. The V end was cut by 4 bases, the J end by 2 bases, with 7 bases between. The germline gives CDR1 SGHRS, CDR2 YFSETQ. This CDR3 is CASSRQGNQPQHF. CDR3 DNA: TGCGCCAGCAGCAGACAGGGCAATCAGCCCCAGCATTTT.

This clonotype came up many times. The gene calls are TRBV6-2 or TRBV6-3 and TRBJ2-7; D assignment may be TRBD1 or TRBD2 (5 bases each). The CDR3 covers 15 residues. Germline V gene lookup returns CDR1 MNHEY and CDR2 SVGEGT. V was clipped by 4 bases and J by 4 bases, with 17 bases between them. CDR3 coding DNA: TGTGCCAGCAGTTCAGGGACCTTACAACCTTACGAGCAGTACTTC. Protein: CASSSGTLQPYEQYF.

This clonotype has a count of ten or more. The rearrangement joins TRBV28 to TRBJ2-4, with a tentative D call TRBD1 (6 bases). Germline V gene data show CDR1 as MDHEN and CDR2 as SYDVKM. Trimming cost V 7 bases and J 0 bases, with 16 bases left between them. CDR3 length: 16 residues. The CDR3 spells CASTQRTVRAKNIQYF. DNA of the CDR3: TGTGCCAGCACTCAACGGACAGTACGAGCCAAAAACATTCAGTACTTC.

This clonotype was found once. The rearrangement joins TRBV20-1 to TRBJ1-2; TRBD1 aligns across 8 bases. The germline CDR1 and CDR2 sequences are DFQATT and SNEGSKA (reference sequence). This CDR3 is built from 13 residues. With V trimmed by 2 bases and J by 8 bases, 7 bases remained unmatched. CDR3 nucleotide sequence: TGCAGTGCTAGACCCCCCGACAGGGGCGGCTACACCTTC. As protein: CSARPPDRGGYTF.

The table lists this clonotype with many counts. The chain employs TRBV7-9 and TRBJ2-7; no reliable D call. The V end was cut by 5 bases, the J end by 3 bases, with 17 bases between. There are 15 residues in the CDR3. Germline CDR1 and CDR2: SEHNR and FQNEAQ (reference sequence). The CDR3 sequence: CASSPSGSENYEQYF. DNA for the CDR3: TGTGCCAGCAGCCCCTCCGGGTCGGAGAACTACGAGCAGTACTTC. The whole variable domain, filled in from reference TRBV7-9 and TRBJ2-7, reads DTGVSQNPRHKITKRGQNVTFRCDPISEHNRLYWYRQTLGQGPEFLTYFQNEAQLEKSRLLSDRFSAERPKGSFSTLEIQRTEQGDSAMYLCASSPSGSENYEQYFGPGTRLTVT.

This clonotype showed up many times. The chain employs TRBV11-2 and TRBJ1-2, with TRBD1 matching 7 bases. Trimming cost V 3 bases and J 3 bases; bases outside gene matches: 4. The CDR3 spans 14 residues. Per the germline V gene, CDR1 is SGHAT and CDR2 is FQNNGV. The chain's CDR3 is CASSLAGTDYGYTF. The CDR3 coding sequence is TGTGCCAGCAGCTTGGCCGGGACAGACTATGGCTACACCTTC. Supplemented by reference TRBV11-2 and TRBJ1-2, the full variable domain reads EAGVAQSPRYKIIEKRQSVAFWCNPISGHATLYWYQQILGQGPKLLIQFQNNGVVDDSQLPKDRFSAERLKGVDSTLKIQPAKLEDSAVYLCASSLAGTDYGYTFGSGTRLTVV.

The gene calls are TRBV6-2 or TRBV6-3 and TRBJ1-2; maybe TRBD1 (5 bases). The ends were cut back, 6 bases at V and 4 bases at J, with 15 bases in the middle. The CDR3 sequence is 14 residues long. Germline assignment: CDR1 MNHEY and CDR2 SVGEGT. The DNA for the CDR3 is TGTGCCAGCAGAGGGACTAGCGGGAGCTATGGCTACACCTTC. It codes for CASRGTSGSYGYTF.

This clonotype was observed many times. V gene TRBV11-2 combines with J gene TRBJ2-2, with 13 bases fitting TRBD2. CDR1 is SGHAT and CDR2 is FQNNGV in the germline V gene. The V gene end was trimmed by 1 base and the J gene end by 4 bases; junction bases not matched to a gene: 6. This CDR3 contains 18 residues. CDR3: CASSLALAGGPRTGELFF. CDR3 nucleotides: TGTGCCAGCAGCTTAGCACTAGCGGGAGGGCCCCGCACCGGGGAGCTGTTTTTT.

This clonotype was seen repeatedly, ten times or more. J is TRBJ1-2 and V is TRBV20-1, with a tentative D call TRBD1 (5 bases). This CDR3 contains 9 residues. The germline gives CDR1 DFQATT, CDR2 SNEGSKA (reference sequence). V lost 6 bases and J lost 6, with 5 bases in between. CDR3: CSARDGYTF. The CDR3 DNA sequence: TGCAGTGCCAGGGATGGCTACACCTTC.

There are many counts of this clonotype. The chain employs TRBV6-5 and TRBJ2-5; D gene uncertain. The CDR3 is made up of 15 amino acids. Germline CDR1 and CDR2: MNHEY and SVGAGI. With 0 bases removed from V and 4 bases from J, the gap between germline ends came to 12 bases. This CDR3 reads CASSYSKGRGETQYF. DNA of the CDR3: TGTGCCAGCAGTTACTCGAAGGGCCGAGGAGAGACCCAGTACTTC.

The chain links TRBV7-9 to TRBJ2-3; a weak D match, TRBD2 (6 bases). The CDR3 has 14 amino acids. Looked up from germline, CDR1 is SEHNR and CDR2 is FQNEAQ (reference sequence). V was trimmed by 3 bases and J by 8 bases, leaving 15 bases between them. In nucleotides, the CDR3 is TGTGCCAGCAGCTTGCGCCTAGCGAGGGGTACGCAGTATTTT. This sequence encodes CASSLRLARGTQYF.

This clonotype was detected ten times or more. This chain joins TRBV6-1 and TRBJ1-1; D call uncertain. CDR3 size: 12 residues. CDR1 is MNHNS, CDR2 SASEGT, per germline. Trimming shortened V by 3 bases and J by 8 bases, and 10 bases separated the two germline ends. The CDR3 DNA reads as TGTGCCAGCAGTGAGGCCGGGAAAGAAGCTTTCTTT. Residues: CASSEAGKEAFF.

This clonotype came up many times. CDR3 bases: TGTGCCAGCAGACCCCCAGGCGGGGAGCTGTTTTTT. This gives the protein CASRPPGGELFF. The chain joins TRBV27 to TRBJ2-2, with unresolved D. Germline CDR1 is MNHEY and CDR2 is SMNVEV (reference sequence). The V end lost 6 bases, the J end lost 7 bases, and 9 bases lay between the germline ends. This CDR3 has 12 amino acids.

This clonotype was counted ten times or more. V and J are TRBV9 and TRBJ1-1; D gene unclear. The CDR3 has 13 residues. Germline V gene data show CDR1 as SGDLS and CDR2 as YYNGEE. Trimming took off 0 bases at V and 5 bases at J, with 8 bases between the two ends. This chain's CDR3 is CASSVGRETEAFF. As DNA, the CDR3 is TGTGCCAGCAGCGTAGGGAGGGAAACTGAAGCTTTCTTT.

This clonotype was observed at least ten times. This chain links TRBV28 with TRBJ2-7, with D hard to call. The CDR3 is made up of 13 amino acids. Trimming took off 5 bases at V and 3 bases at J, with 11 bases between the two ends. Germline assignment: CDR1 MDHEN and CDR2 SYDVKM. Here the CDR3 DNA reads TGTGCCAGCAGTCCTTTAGCTATCTACGAGCAGTACTTC. Translation: CASSPLAIYEQYF.

This clonotype was counted ten times or more. The chain carries TRBV5-5 and TRBJ2-2; D may be TRBD1 or TRBD2 (5 bases each). Between the trimmed V and J ends, which lost 5 bases and 1 base, there was a span of 9 bases. The CDR3 consists of 14 residues. The germline V gene encodes CDR1 SGHKS and CDR2 YYEKEE (reference sequence). CDR3 sequence: CASSWDVNTGELFF. The CDR3 DNA reads as TGTGCCAGCAGTTGGGACGTGAACACCGGGGAGCTGTTTTTT.

Ten or more counts support this clonotype. The chain couples TRBV6-2 or TRBV6-3 to TRBJ2-7, with 9 nucleotides matching TRBD2. CDR1 MNHEY and CDR2 SVGEGT come from the germline V gene. There are 15 residues in the CDR3. After removal of 5 bases from V and 1 base from J, the junction contained 6 bases not matched to a gene. The CDR3 here is CASSISGRESYEQYF. CDR3 DNA sequence: TGTGCCAGCAGTATTAGCGGGAGAGAGTCCTACGAGCAGTACTTC.

Details on this clonotype: This sequence may be a read error, since a much larger clone differs from it by one base. V gene TRBV18 combines with J gene TRBJ2-5; 8 bases line up with TRBD1. The CDR3 runs 13 residues. Germline V gives CDR1 KGHSH, CDR2 LQKENI. Unmatched junction bases numbered 3, after V lost 8 bases and J lost 1 base. CDR3 loop: CASAGQGQETQYF. The CDR3 bases are TGTGCCAGCGCCGGACAGGGCCAAGAGACCCAGTACTTC.

This clonotype was recorded at least ten times. This rearrangement joins TRBV28 to TRBJ2-7, with TRBD2 identical over 8 bases. This CDR3 spans 14 amino acids. Germline CDR1 is MDHEN and CDR2 is SYDVKM. With 3 bases clipped from V and 6 bases from J, the junction kept 7 bases outside the gene matches. DNA for the CDR3: TGTGCCAGCAGTTTCCGAGGGACTAGGAGCGAGCAGTACTTC. Its protein product is CASSFRGTRSEQYF.

To note about this clonotype: A much bigger clone sits one base away, suggesting this may be a read error. The rearrangement links TRBV28 to TRBJ1-6; D remains unclear. The CDR3 totals 17 residues. In germline, CDR1 is MDHEN, CDR2 SYDVKM. The CDR3 coding sequence is TGTGCCAGCAGTTTGGGCAGTTGGAGCTCCTGTAATTCACCCCTCCACTTT. Its protein product is CASSLGSWSSCNSPLHF.